A single sample gave rise to the 11 T cell receptor beta chains below, sequenced in a study of T cells in Graves' hyperthyroidism and ophthalmopathy. RNA transcripts provided the source from which TCR beta CDR3 regions were amplified. HTBI primers were employed in a first-round RT-PCR of the TCR CDR3. TCRdb processed the multiplex PCR reads anew with MiXCR; each CDR3 protein has one entry. The sample contains about 410,000 distinct CDR3 sequences, about 15% of which appear only once. Source material: blood. These receptors came from a woman aged 30 to 39 with Graves' ophthalmopathy.

Many counts were recorded for this clonotype. The gene calls are TRBV2 and TRBJ2-2; unclear D gene. With 7 bases removed from V and 1 base from J, the gap between germline ends came to 16 bases. This CDR3 has 16 residues. Germline CDR1 and CDR2: SNHLY and FYNNEI. This CDR3 reads CASTRVVVLNTGELFF. The CDR3 DNA follows: TGTGCCAGCACCCGGGTGGTAGTGCTGAACACCGGGGAGCTGTTTTTT.

This clonotype was observed at least ten times. The chain employs TRBV11-3 and TRBJ2-5; 7 bases map to TRBD2. V lost 8 bases and J lost 3; bases outside the gene matches: 9. Germline CDR1 is SGHNT and CDR2 is YENEEA. This CDR3 is 14 amino acids long. The CDR3 is CASAEGTTKETQYF. CDR3 bases: TGTGCCAGCGCAGAGGGGACTACTAAAGAGACCCAGTACTTC.

In its sample, this clonotype was seen many times. The chain has TRBV27 and TRBJ2-5; 7 bases fit TRBD2. The ends lost 6 bases at V and 1 base at J; junction bases unmatched: 5. This CDR3 region has 14 residues. Per germline, CDR1 MNHEY and CDR2 SMNVEV (reference sequence). This chain's CDR3 is CASRHSGLQETQYF. The CDR3 DNA reads TGTGCCAGCAGACATAGCGGGCTCCAAGAGACCCAGTACTTC.

V is TRBV6-5 and J is TRBJ2-7, with no clear D. Germline CDR1 reads MNHEY; CDR2 reads SVGAGI. This CDR3 has 15 residues. Between the trimmed V and J ends, which lost 0 bases and 5 bases, there was a span of 14 bases. DNA of the CDR3: TGTGCCAGCAGTTACTCTAGGGTAACTGTTCACGAGCAGTACTTC. It specifies CASSYSRVTVHEQYF.

The sample holds a few counts of this clonotype. The rearrangement joins TRBV15 to TRBJ2-4; the D is unclear. V dropped 4 bases and J dropped 3 bases, with 10 bases sitting between them. The germline CDR1 and CDR2 sequences are LNHNV and YYDKDF (reference sequence). CDR3 length equals 14 residues. The CDR3 DNA is TGTGCCACCAGCACTAACTACGGCAAAAACATTCAGTACTTC. Translated, it gives CATSTNYGKNIQYF.

The rearrangement joins TRBV27 to TRBJ2-7, with 7 bases that match TRBD2. This CDR3 has 14 residues. V lost 5 bases, J lost 4 bases, and 8 bases stayed unmatched. Germline CDR1 MNHEY, CDR2 SMNVEV (reference sequence). The CDR3 DNA follows: TGTGCCAGCAGTCGACTAGCAAGGGGATACGAGCAGTACTTC. Residues: CASSRLARGYEQYF.

This clonotype has a count of ten or more. The chain has TRBV3-1 and TRBJ1-6; D unresolved. The CDR3 is 15 amino acids. V lost 1 base and J lost 13, with 17 bases in between. Per the germline V gene, CDR1 is LGHDT and CDR2 is YNNKEL (reference sequence). CDR3 residues: CASSQVASPSSPLHF. The DNA of the CDR3 is TGTGCCAGCAGCCAAGTGGCAAGTCCTAGTTCGCCCCTCCACTTT.

Ten or more counts support this clonotype. The chain uses TRBV12-3 or TRBV12-4 and TRBJ2-7; possible D gene TRBD1, 6 bases. This CDR3 has 12 amino acids. Trimming left V 3 bases short and J 7 bases short, with 10 bases between. Here the CDR3 reads CASSFGQGEQYF. Written as DNA, the CDR3 is TGTGCCAGCAGTTTCGGCCAGGGGGAGCAGTACTTC.

This chain links TRBV20-1 with TRBJ2-5; 7 bases agree with TRBD1. After removal of 1 base from V and 2 bases from J, the junction contained 7 bases not matched to a gene. The CDR3 is made up of 15 amino acids. Looked up from germline, CDR1 is DFQATT and CDR2 is SNEGSKA (reference sequence). The CDR3 DNA is TGCAGTGCTAGAGCCCGAAGCAGGGGGCAAGAGACCCAGTACTTC. As protein: CSARARSRGQETQYF.

This clonotype was seen at least ten times. The genes are TRBV7-2 and TRBJ2-7, with 7 bases lining up with TRBD1. V shed 7 bases, J shed 4 bases, and the junction held 16 bases outside the gene matches. Germline V gives CDR1 SGHTA, CDR2 FQGNSA. The CDR3 covers 16 residues. DNA of the CDR3: TGTGCCAGCACCCCGGGCCCCGGCAGGGGGAGTTACGAGCAGTACTTC. This codes for CASTPGPGRGSYEQYF.

The genes are TRBV2 and TRBJ1-2; no definite D call. V gave up 7 bases and J gave up 5 bases, with 23 bases separating them. The germline gives CDR1 SNHLY, CDR2 FYNNEI. CDR3 size: 16 residues. The CDR3 nucleotides read TGTGCCAGCAAAATGGAGGCGGTGAAAGAAAGTTATGGCTACACCTTC. Its translation: CASKMEAVKESYGYTF.